These T cell receptor beta chains were read from a single sample in a study of graft-versus-host responses after intestinal transplantation. These TCRs' antigens remain unknown. Repertoires were generated with immunoSEQ multiplex PCR, while TCRdb's copy carries only in-frame clones and drops some. The data contain some 90,000 clones, 75% to 90% of them singletons. Here the sequenced sample was unstimulated CD4+ T cells sorted from spleen or lymph node cells, taken before intestinal transplant. These TCRs come from a human donor who received an intestinal transplant. Each CDR3 is given with its conserved first and last residue. Size is stated for part of the rows, as once, few or many counts, or as a class when the clone is expanded.

size | J | V | CDR3
- | TRBJ2-6 | TRBV2 | CASSDGGSSGANVLTF
- | TRBJ2-7 | TRBV18 | CASSLGIAYEQYF
few | TRBJ1-3 | TRBV10-3 | CAINEGSRNTIYF
- | TRBJ2-2 | TRBV5-8 | CASSRRRTDTGELFF
- | TRBJ1-2 | TRBV12-5 | CASGSPQGAPGGYTF
once | TRBJ2-7 | TRBV7-2 | CASSRGSGAAYEQYF
- | TRBJ2-3 | TRBV12-5 | CASGLATSSTDTQYF
once | TRBJ2-3 | TRBV14 | CASSHWGGGNTDTQYF
- | TRBJ1-2 | TRBV10-2 | CASSDGYGYTF
- | TRBJ2-7 | TRBV7-6 | CASSRSGRTHEQYF
- | TRBJ2-7 | TRBV6-5 | CASSYGRGPGEQYF
once | TRBJ2-3 | TRBV9 | CASSGKGQESTDTQYF
- | TRBJ2-7 | TRBV9 | CASSADNSYEQYF
- | TRBJ1-5 | TRBV19 | CATMASPGSNQPQHF
- | TRBJ2-6 | TRBV18 | CASSPFGGHSGANVLTF
few | TRBJ1-6 | TRBV6-5 | CASSYSGLRNSPLHF
- | TRBJ2-3 | TRBV7-7 | CASSPAGGGIQYF
- | TRBJ2-7 | TRBV2 | CASSEAEGPNPYEQYF
- | TRBJ2-3 | TRBV5-1 | CASSQMNRGTTDTQYF
- | TRBJ2-2 | TRBV7-9 | CASSLGPAGLGELFF
once | TRBJ2-7 | TRBV5-1 | CASSQGRVSYEQYF
- | TRBJ2-7 | TRBV2 | CASSGERGGVEQYF
- | TRBJ1-4 | TRBV25-1 | CASSVGQTTNEKLFF
- | TRBJ2-3 | TRBV7-9 | CASSPQRGSTDTQYF
- | TRBJ1-1 | TRBV5-1 | CASSLMGGENTEAFF
- | TRBJ1-1 | TRBV19 | CASSPKGWGGVDTEAFF
- | TRBJ2-3 | TRBV7-9 | CASSLINTRAGGRTDTQYF
- | TRBJ1-1 | TRBV19 | CASVKQGGTEAFF
- | TRBJ2-7 | TRBV5-1 | CASSTASGGASHEQYF
- | TRBJ2-1 | TRBV14 | CASTMVGDYNEQFF
- | TRBJ2-2 | TRBV5-1 | CASSAARDPHTGELFF
- | TRBJ1-1 | TRBV4-2 | CASSRMGGVDTEAFF
- | - | TRBV13 | CASSLTRTYEQYF
- | TRBJ1-2 | TRBV5-1 | CASREQGNYGYTF
- | TRBJ1-1 | TRBV12-5 | CASGTGQGSSTEAFF
- | TRBJ1-3 | TRBV5-4 | CASSWGGVLGNTIYF
- | TRBJ1-4 | TRBV10-3 | CAISESEGSEKLFF
- | TRBJ1-1 | TRBV25-1 | CASTPGAYGTEAFF
few | TRBJ1-4 | TRBV6-5 | CASSPAYRVEKLFF
- | TRBJ2-7 | TRBV5-5 | CASSSQTSGVYEQYF
- | TRBJ1-2 | TRBV5-4 | CASSLGGPSTDGYTF
- | - | TRBV7-3 | CASSSGQLYEQYF
- | TRBJ1-1 | TRBV6-5 | CASSSPTGRAFF
- | TRBJ1-2 | TRBV11-2 | CASSREKQSSNYGYTF
- | TRBJ1-4 | TRBV19 | CASSTQGGTNEKLFF
- | TRBJ2-1 | TRBV4-2 | CASSRTGGVYNEQFF
- | TRBJ2-3 | TRBV19 | CASTPGQGAWTDTQYF
- | TRBJ1-2 | TRBV19 | CASSRTGEDRGYTF
- | TRBJ2-3 | TRBV6-6 | CASSRGQGGDTQYF
- | TRBJ2-7 | TRBV4-1 | CASSQAPSGGSYEQYF
- | TRBJ2-5 | TRBV6-6 | CASGVGGNQETQYF
- | TRBJ1-5 | TRBV6-1 | CASSGTGRDQPQHF
- | TRBJ1-1 | TRBV7-6 | CASSLEGSGAEAFF
- | TRBJ2-7 | TRBV7-9 | CASSPVGGGDYEQYF
- | TRBJ2-7 | TRBV12-2 | CASRPRVPGLNYEQYF
- | TRBJ2-5 | TRBV9 | CASSVDWETQYF
- | TRBJ2-7 | TRBV10-3 | CAISESRGGYEQYF